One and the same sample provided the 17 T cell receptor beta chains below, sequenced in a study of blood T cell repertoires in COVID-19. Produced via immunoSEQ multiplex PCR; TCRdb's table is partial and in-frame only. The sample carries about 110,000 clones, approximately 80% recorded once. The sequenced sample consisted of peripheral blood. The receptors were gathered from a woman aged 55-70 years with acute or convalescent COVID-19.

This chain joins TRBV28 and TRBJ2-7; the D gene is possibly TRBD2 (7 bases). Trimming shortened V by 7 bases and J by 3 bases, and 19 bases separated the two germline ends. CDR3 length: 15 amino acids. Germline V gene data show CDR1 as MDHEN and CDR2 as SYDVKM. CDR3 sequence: CASTLPGGQGYEQYF. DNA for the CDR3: TGTGCCAGCACCCTCCCGGGGGGCCAAGGCTACGAGCAGTACTTC. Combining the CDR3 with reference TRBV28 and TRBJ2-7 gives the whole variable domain DVKVTQSSRYLVKRTGEKVFLECVQDMDHENMFWYRQDPGLGLRLIYFSYDVKMKEKGDIPEGYSVSREKKERFSLILESASTNQTSMYLCASTLPGGQGYEQYFGPGTRLTVT.

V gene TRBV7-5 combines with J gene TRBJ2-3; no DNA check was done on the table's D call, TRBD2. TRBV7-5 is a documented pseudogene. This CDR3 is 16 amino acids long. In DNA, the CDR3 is TGTGCCAGAAGCTTAAAAGGGCTAGCGCCCACAGATACGCAGTATTTT. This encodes CARSLKGLAPTDTQYF.

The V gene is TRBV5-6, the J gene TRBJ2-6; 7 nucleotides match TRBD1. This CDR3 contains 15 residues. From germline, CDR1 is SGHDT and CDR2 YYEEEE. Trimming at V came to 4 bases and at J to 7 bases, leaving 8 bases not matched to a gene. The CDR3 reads CASSLPTGSANVLTF. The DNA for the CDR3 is TGTGCCAGCAGCCTACCGACAGGGTCTGCCAACGTCCTGACTTTC. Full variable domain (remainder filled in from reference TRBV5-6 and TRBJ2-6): DAGVTQSPTHLIKTRGQQVTLRCSPKSGHDTVSWYQQALGQGPQFIFQYYEEEERQRGNFPDRFSGHQFPNYSSELNVNALLLGDSALYLCASSLPTGSANVLTFGAGSRLTVL.

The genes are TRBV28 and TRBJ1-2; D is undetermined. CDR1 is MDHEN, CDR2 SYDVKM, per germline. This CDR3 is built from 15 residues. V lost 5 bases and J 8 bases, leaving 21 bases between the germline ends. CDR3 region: CASSIPDVLPEGYTF. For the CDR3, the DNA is TGTGCCAGCAGTATCCCCGACGTACTACCCGAGGGCTACACCTTC.

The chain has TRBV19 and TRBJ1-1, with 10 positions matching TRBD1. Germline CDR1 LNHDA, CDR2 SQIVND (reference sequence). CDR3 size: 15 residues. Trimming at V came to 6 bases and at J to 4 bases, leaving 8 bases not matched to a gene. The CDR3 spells CASSPGQGYGTEAFF. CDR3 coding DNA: TGTGCCAGTAGCCCGGGACAGGGGTATGGCACTGAAGCTTTCTTT.

CDR3 region: CAWSPRGANGYTF. In DNA, the CDR3 is TGTGCCTGGAGTCCTCGCGGGGCGAATGGCTACACCTTC. The chain combines TRBV30 with TRBJ1-2, with TRBD1 as a possible D gene (5 bases). CDR3 length: 13 residues. V gave up 2 bases and J gave up 6 bases, with 13 bases separating them. Germline loops: CDR1 GTSNPN, CDR2 SVGIG (reference sequence).

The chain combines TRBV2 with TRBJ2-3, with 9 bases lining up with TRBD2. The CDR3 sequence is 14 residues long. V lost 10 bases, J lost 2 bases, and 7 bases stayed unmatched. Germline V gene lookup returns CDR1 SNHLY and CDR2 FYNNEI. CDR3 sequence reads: CATVAGEVTDTQYF. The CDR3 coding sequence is TGTGCCACAGTAGCGGGAGAAGTCACAGATACGCAGTATTTT. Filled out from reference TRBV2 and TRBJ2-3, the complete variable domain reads EPEVTQTPSHQVTQMGQEVILRCVPISNHLYFYWYRQILGQKVEFLVSFYNNEISEKSEIFDDQFSVERPDGSNFTLKIRSTKLEDSAMYFCATVAGEVTDTQYFGPGTRLTVL.

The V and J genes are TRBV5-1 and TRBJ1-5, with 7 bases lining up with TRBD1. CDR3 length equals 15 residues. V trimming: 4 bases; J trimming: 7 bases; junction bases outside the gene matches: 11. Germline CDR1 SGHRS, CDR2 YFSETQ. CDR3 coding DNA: TGCGCCAGCAGCCTTCAGGGGGATTTAGGACAGCCCCAGCATTTT. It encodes CASSLQGDLGQPQHF.

In nucleotides, the CDR3 is TGTGCCAGCAGCTTACAACTGTACGAGCAGTACTTC. It encodes CASSLQLYEQYF. The chain is built from TRBV7-2 and TRBJ2-7; no clear D gene. Trimming left V 2 bases short and J 4 bases short, with 6 bases between. The germline V gene has CDR1 SGHTA and CDR2 FQGNSA. The CDR3 loop spans 12 amino acids.

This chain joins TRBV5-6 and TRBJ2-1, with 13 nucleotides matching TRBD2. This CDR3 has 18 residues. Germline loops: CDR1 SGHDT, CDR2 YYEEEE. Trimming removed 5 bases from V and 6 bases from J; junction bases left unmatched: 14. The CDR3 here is CASRTTSGRALGGNEQFF. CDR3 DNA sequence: TGTGCCAGCAGGACTACTAGCGGGAGGGCCCTGGGAGGCAATGAGCAGTTCTTC.

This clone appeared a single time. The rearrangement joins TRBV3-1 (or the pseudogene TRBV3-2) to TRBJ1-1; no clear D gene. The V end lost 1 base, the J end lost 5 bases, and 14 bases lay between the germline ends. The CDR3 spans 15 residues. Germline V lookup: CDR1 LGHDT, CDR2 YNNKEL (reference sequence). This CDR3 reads CASSQAAGLGTEAFF. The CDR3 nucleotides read TGTGCCAGCAGCCAAGCAGCGGGGTTGGGGACTGAAGCTTTCTTT.

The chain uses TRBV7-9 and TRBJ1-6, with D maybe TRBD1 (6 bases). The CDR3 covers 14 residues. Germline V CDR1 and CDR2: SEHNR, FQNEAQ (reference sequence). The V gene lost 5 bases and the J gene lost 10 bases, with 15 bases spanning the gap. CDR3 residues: CASSPQGSGSPLHF. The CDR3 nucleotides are TGTGCCAGCAGCCCACAGGGATCAGGGTCACCCCTCCACTTT. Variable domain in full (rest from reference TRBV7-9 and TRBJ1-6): DTGVSQNPRHKITKRGQNVTFRCDPISEHNRLYWYRQTLGQGPEFLTYFQNEAQLEKSRLLSDRFSAERPKGSFSTLEIQRTEQGDSAMYLCASSPQGSGSPLHFGNGTRLTVT.

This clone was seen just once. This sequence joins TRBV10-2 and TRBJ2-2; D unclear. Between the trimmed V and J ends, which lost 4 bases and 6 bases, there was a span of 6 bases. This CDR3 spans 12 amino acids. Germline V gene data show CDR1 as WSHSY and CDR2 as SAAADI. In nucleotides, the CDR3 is TGCGCCAGCAGTGCGCGCTCCGGGGAGCTGTTTTTT. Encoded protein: CASSARSGELFF.

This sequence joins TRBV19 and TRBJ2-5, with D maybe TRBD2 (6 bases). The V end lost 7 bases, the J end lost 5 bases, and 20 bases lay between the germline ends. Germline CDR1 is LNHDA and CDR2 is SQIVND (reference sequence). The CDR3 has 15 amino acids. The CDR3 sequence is CASNSGRAEGETQYF. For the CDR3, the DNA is TGTGCCAGTAACAGTGGTAGGGCGGAGGGGGAGACCCAGTACTTC.

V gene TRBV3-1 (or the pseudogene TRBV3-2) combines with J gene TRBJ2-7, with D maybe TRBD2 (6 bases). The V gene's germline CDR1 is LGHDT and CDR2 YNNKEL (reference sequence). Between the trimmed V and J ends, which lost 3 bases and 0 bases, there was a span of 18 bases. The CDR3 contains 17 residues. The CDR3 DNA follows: TGTGCCAGCAGCCACGCCCTGCGCGGGGCGAGCTCCTACGAGCAGTACTTC. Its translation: CASSHALRGASSYEQYF.

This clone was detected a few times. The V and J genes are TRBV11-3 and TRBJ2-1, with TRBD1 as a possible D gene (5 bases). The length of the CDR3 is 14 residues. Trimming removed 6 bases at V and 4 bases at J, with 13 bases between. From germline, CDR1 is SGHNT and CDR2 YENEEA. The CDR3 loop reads CASSENRNYNEQFF. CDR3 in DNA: TGTGCCAGCAGTGAGAACAGGAATTACAATGAGCAGTTCTTC.

In DNA, the CDR3 is TGTGCCAGCAGCCTCCTGACGGGTATGACTGAAGCTTTCTTT. Encoded protein: CASSLLTGMTEAFF. V usage is TRBV7-8 and J usage is TRBJ1-1; D remains ambiguous. In germline, CDR1 is SGHVS, CDR2 FQNEAQ. The CDR3 spans 14 residues. The V end lost 5 bases, the J end lost 5 bases, and 15 bases lay between the germline ends.